These 27 T cell receptor beta chains originate from one sample sequenced in a study of blood T cell repertoires in COVID-19. Profiling relied on immunoSEQ multiplex PCR, and the TCRdb table lists in-frame clones only, not all of them. The table includes some 400,000 clones, 87% detected once. The source material was PBMCs or T cells enriched from blood (not recorded which). Receptors originate from a man aged 25-45 years who had recovered from COVID-19.

J is TRBJ1-2 and V is TRBV29-1; perhaps TRBD1 as D (5 bases). CDR1 SQVTM and CDR2 ANQGSEA come from the germline V gene. The CDR3 sequence is 15 residues long. V lost 2 bases and J 2 bases, leaving 15 bases between the germline ends. CDR3 loop: CSVEPQGAPNYGYTF. CDR3 DNA sequence: TGCAGCGTTGAACCCCAGGGTGCACCAAACTATGGCTACACCTTC.

The genes are TRBV10-3 and TRBJ2-7; weak D call: TRBD1 (6 bases). This CDR3 has 15 amino acids. The V gene's germline CDR1 is ENHRY and CDR2 SYGVKD. With 3 bases removed from V and 2 bases from J, the gap between germline ends came to 14 bases. The CDR3 is CAISDTTRGTYEQYF. DNA of the CDR3: TGTGCCATCAGTGATACAACTAGGGGGACCTACGAGCAGTACTTC.

The chain recombines TRBV6-5 with TRBJ2-7; D is unresolved. Trimming took off 2 bases at V and 3 bases at J, with 11 bases between the two ends. CDR3 length: 14 amino acids. Germline V gene lookup returns CDR1 MNHEY and CDR2 SVGAGI. This chain's CDR3 is CASSYARLNYEQYF. The DNA of the CDR3 is TGTGCCAGCAGTTACGCTAGACTTAACTACGAGCAGTACTTC.

The rearrangement joins TRBV18 to TRBJ1-1, with 7 bases that match TRBD1. CDR3 length: 15 amino acids. Germline trimming cut 3 bases from V and 5 bases from J; bases unmatched to any gene: 9. Germline CDR1 and CDR2: KGHSH and LQKENI. CDR3 sequence reads: CASSPSTGVPTEAFF. The CDR3 DNA is TGTGCCAGCTCACCTTCAACAGGGGTCCCTACTGAAGCTTTCTTT.

This clone was counted once. CDR3 nucleotide sequence: TGTGCCAGTAGCCGTGGACAGGGAAGCTATGGCTACACCTTC. This translates into CASSRGQGSYGYTF. The chain is built from TRBV19 and TRBJ1-2, with 8 bases matching TRBD1. Germline V gene data show CDR1 as LNHDA and CDR2 as SQIVND (reference sequence). V shed 6 bases, J shed 4 bases, and the junction held 7 bases outside the gene matches. The length of the CDR3 is 14 residues. The whole variable domain, remainder taken from reference TRBV19 and TRBJ1-2, is DGGITQSPKYLFRKEGQNVTLSCEQNLNHDAMYWYRQDPGQGLRLIYYSQIVNDFQKGDIAEGYSVSREKKESFPLTVTSAQKNPTAFYLCASSRGQGSYGYTFGSGTRLTVV.

This chain links TRBV7-9 with TRBJ2-7; 8 bases map to TRBD2. CDR1 and CDR2 (germline): SEHNR, FQNEAQ (reference sequence). The CDR3 consists of 12 residues. With 7 bases clipped from V and 4 bases from J, the junction kept 3 bases outside the gene matches. Here the CDR3 DNA reads TGTGCCAGCACCCGGGGGGGGTACGAGCAGTACTTC. This codes for CASTRGGYEQYF.

In the case of this clone: Other nucleotide sequences from this sample produce the same CDR3. The chain is built from TRBV6-2 or TRBV6-3 and TRBJ1-1; D unclear. Trimming removed 6 bases at V and 1 base at J, with 9 bases between. Germline CDR1 MNHEY, CDR2 SVGEGT. The CDR3 has 13 residues. As DNA, the CDR3 is TGTGCCAGCAGCCGAGGGCCGAACACTGAAGCTTTCTTT. It yields the protein CASSRGPNTEAFF.

The chain uses TRBV30 and TRBJ1-5; TRBD1 agrees at 8 bases. The junction had 7 bases not matched to a gene; V was cut back by 8 bases and J by 4 bases. Germline assignment: CDR1 GTSNPN and CDR2 SVGIG (reference sequence). The CDR3 spans 13 residues. CDR3 bases: TGTGCCGCCGCAGGGGGCGGGAATCAGCCCCAGCATTTT. Its protein is CAAAGGGNQPQHF.

The chain carries TRBV6-1 and TRBJ1-1; a possible D gene is TRBD1 (5 bases). CDR3 length equals 15 residues. Trimming shortened V by 3 bases and J by 0 bases, and 11 bases separated the two germline ends. Germline CDR1 reads MNHNS; CDR2 reads SASEGT. The CDR3 bases are TGTGCCAGCAGTGAGCGAGACAGCATGAACACTGAAGCTTTCTTT. Residues: CASSERDSMNTEAFF.

The genes are TRBV19 and TRBJ1-5; D is uncertain. V shed 3 bases and J shed 5 bases, with 11 bases lying between them. CDR3 length: 14 amino acids. Germline CDR1 reads LNHDA; CDR2 reads SQIVND (reference sequence). The CDR3, as DNA: TGTGCCAGTAGTATTCCGGTTACTGATCAGCCCCAGCATTTT. Translation gives CASSIPVTDQPQHF.

The chain couples TRBV23-1 to TRBJ2-1; 8 bases line up with TRBD1. TRBV23-1 is reported as an ORF; its role is uncertain. The CDR3 extends over 17 amino acids. J gave up 6 bases and V 6 bases, and 16 bases lay outside the gene matches. Written as DNA, the CDR3 is TGCGCCAGCAGCCGAATCCCCGGACAGGGTAAGGGCAATGAGCAGTTCTTC. This translates into CASSRIPGQGKGNEQFF.

CDR3 protein: CASSAPQGNLAPLHF. The CDR3, as DNA: TGTGCCAGTAGTGCCCCACAGGGGAATTTGGCACCCCTCCACTTT. The chain joins TRBV19 to TRBJ1-6, with 7 bases lining up with TRBD1. Unmatched junction bases numbered 12, after V lost 5 bases and J lost 11 bases. Per the germline V gene, CDR1 is LNHDA and CDR2 is SQIVND (reference sequence). The CDR3 runs 15 residues.

This chain uses TRBV3-1 (or the pseudogene TRBV3-2) with TRBJ2-3; 10 bases fit TRBD1. The CDR3 has 17 amino acids. Trimming cost V 0 bases and J 4 bases; bases outside gene matches: 7. Germline CDR1 is LGHDT and CDR2 is YNNKEL (reference sequence). CDR3 DNA sequence: TGTGCCAGCAGCCAAGATGTGCGGACAGGGGGACCAGATACGCAGTATTTT. It codes for CASSQDVRTGGPDTQYF.

The V and J genes are TRBV7-9 and TRBJ2-7, with 8 positions matching TRBD2. Looked up from germline, CDR1 is SEHNR and CDR2 is FQNEAQ (reference sequence). This CDR3 spans 18 amino acids. Trimming cost V 2 bases and J 3 bases; bases outside gene matches: 15. CDR3 in DNA: TGTGCCAGCAGCTTACCCACCCCTAGCGGGCCCATAATCTACGAGCAGTACTTC. This gives the protein CASSLPTPSGPIIYEQYF.

The count of this clone is one. CDR3 in amino acids: CASRLTGALQPQHF. The CDR3 nucleotides read TGTGCCAGTAGGTTAACAGGGGCCCTTCAGCCCCAGCATTTT. This rearrangement joins TRBV19 to TRBJ1-5; the match to TRBD1 covers 7 bases. Germline V gives CDR1 LNHDA, CDR2 SQIVND (reference sequence). Losses at the gene ends were 6 bases for V and 6 bases for J; bases not matched to a gene: 8. This CDR3 is built from 14 residues.

Points on this clone: In the same sample, other DNA sequences code for this CDR3. CDR3 bases: TGTGCCTGGAGTTTCCGGGACAGGGGCGGCTACACCTTC. This sequence encodes CAWSFRDRGGYTF. V is TRBV30 and J is TRBJ1-2, with TRBD1 identical over 10 bases. The CDR3 runs to 13 residues. The germline CDR1 and CDR2 sequences are GTSNPN and SVGIG (reference sequence). V lost 2 bases to trimming and J lost 8 bases; unmatched junction nucleotides: 5. Full variable domain (outside the CDR3, taken from reference TRBV30 and TRBJ1-2): SQTIHQWPATLVQPVGSPLSLECTVEGTSNPNLYWYRQAAGRGLQLLFYSVGIGQISSEVPQNLSASRPQDRQFILSSKKLLLSDSGFYLCAWSFRDRGGYTFGSGTRLTVV.

The chain combines TRBV27 with TRBJ2-7, with a weak D call TRBD2 (6 bases). Per the germline V gene, CDR1 is MNHEY and CDR2 is SMNVEV (reference sequence). The V end lost 6 bases, the J end lost 0 bases, and 12 bases lay between the germline ends. The CDR3 has 14 amino acids. CDR3 loop: CASRGTGSSYEQYF. CDR3 bases: TGTGCCAGCAGGGGGACTGGAAGCTCCTACGAGCAGTACTTC.

The chain recombines TRBV12-3 or TRBV12-4 with TRBJ1-3; no firm D call. The V end lost 6 bases, the J end lost 4 bases, and 10 bases lay between the germline ends. This CDR3 comprises 13 residues. CDR3 coding DNA: TGTGCCAGCAGCTCCGTGGAGGGAAACACCATATATTTT. Its protein is CASSSVEGNTIYF.

CDR3 DNA: TGTGCCTGGAGTGTAAAGGGAGGGGAGACCCAGTACTTC. This codes for CAWSVKGGETQYF. The V call is TRBV30, the J call TRBJ2-5; 7 bases line up with TRBD2. After removal of 0 bases from V and 5 bases from J, the junction contained 3 bases not matched to a gene. Germline V gene data show CDR1 as GTSNPN and CDR2 as SVGIG (reference sequence). This CDR3 is 13 amino acids long.

The V gene is TRBV7-9, the J gene TRBJ1-1, with D unresolved. Germline V gene data show CDR1 as SEHNR and CDR2 as FQNEAQ (reference sequence). This CDR3 contains 12 residues. Trimming left V 1 base short and J 9 bases short, with 9 bases between. In DNA form, the CDR3 reads TGTGCCAGCAGCTTAGAGACATCCCAAGCTTTCTTT. Translated: CASSLETSQAFF.

The genes are TRBV11-2 and TRBJ1-1, with unresolved D. The CDR3 totals 16 residues. V dropped 7 bases and J dropped 1 base, with 19 bases sitting between them. Germline lookup yields CDR1 SGHAT and CDR2 FQNNGV. CDR3 amino acids: CASTHYGGLGNTEAFF. CDR3 nucleotides: TGTGCCAGCACACATTACGGAGGGCTGGGGAACACTGAAGCTTTCTTT.

This clone was counted a single time. The CDR3 region has the DNA TGTGCCAGCAGCGGAGGAAATAGGATGGAGCAGTACTTC. This codes for CASSGGNRMEQYF. The chain employs TRBV9 and TRBJ2-7; D remains unclear. Trimming removed 3 bases at V and 7 bases at J, with 14 bases between. Germline lookup yields CDR1 SGDLS and CDR2 YYNGEE. This CDR3 contains 13 residues. Full variable domain (remainder filled in from reference TRBV9 and TRBJ2-7): DSGVTQTPKHLITATGQRVTLRCSPRSGDLSVYWYQQSLDQGLQFLIQYYNGEERAKGNILERFSAQQFPDLHSELNLSSLELGDSALYFCASSGGNRMEQYFGPGTRLTVT.

This clone appeared a few times. The V call is TRBV12-5, the J call TRBJ2-1, with D possibly TRBD2 on 5 matching bases. The V end was cut by 0 bases, the J end by 15 bases, with 21 bases between. This CDR3 is built from 15 residues. Germline V gene sequence: CDR1 LGHNT, CDR2 FRNRAP. CDR3 amino acids: CASGLVQGLPVSPFF. The DNA for the CDR3 is TGTGCTAGTGGTTTGGTACAAGGACTCCCCGTTTCACCGTTCTTC.

This chain uses TRBV7-9 with TRBJ2-1; possibly TRBD1 for D (6 bases). Trimming took off 4 bases at V and 8 bases at J, with 18 bases between the two ends. Germline V gives CDR1 SEHNR, CDR2 FQNEAQ (reference sequence). The CDR3 loop spans 15 amino acids. CDR3 bases: TGTGCCAGCAGCTCCTCAGGGACATGGGCTGATGAGCAGTTCTTC. Its translation is CASSSSGTWADEQFF.

The chain carries TRBV30 and TRBJ1-3, with a possible D match to TRBD1 (5 bases). Trimming stripped 6 bases from V and 0 bases from J, with 12 bases between. CDR1 and CDR2 from the germline V gene are GTSNPN and SVGIG (reference sequence). The CDR3 is made up of 14 amino acids. Here the CDR3 reads CACRTDSSGNTIYF. CDR3 coding DNA: TGTGCCTGCCGTACCGACAGCTCTGGAAACACCATATATTTT.

About this clone: Other nucleotide sequences in the sample specify the same CDR3. This chain joins TRBV10-3 and TRBJ1-1; 7 bases are shared with TRBD1. The CDR3 runs 12 residues. Per the germline V gene, CDR1 is ENHRY and CDR2 is SYGVKD. The junction had 2 bases not matched to a gene; V was cut back by 5 bases and J by 5 bases. This chain's CDR3 is CAISLQGTEAFF. The CDR3 DNA follows: TGTGCCATCAGTTTACAGGGGACTGAAGCTTTCTTT.

The rearrangement uses TRBV6-2 or TRBV6-3 and TRBJ1-4; possibly TRBD1 for D (6 bases). CDR3 size: 15 residues. CDR1 MNHEY and CDR2 SVGEGT come from the germline V gene. Trimming cost V 5 bases and J 2 bases, with 12 bases left between them. The DNA for the CDR3 is TGTGCCAGCAGTGATACAGGGATTACTAATGAAAAACTGTTTTTT. It yields the protein CASSDTGITNEKLFF.